These 24 T cell receptor beta chains were sequenced from one sample in a study of blood T cells in healthy people across ages. Next came a second PCR, run for about 7 to 12 cycles, which used a sample-barcoded 5' primer along with a J-beta primer mix. MiXCR was run by TCRdb on the 5' RACE reads, yielding one entry per CDR3 protein. The sample shows over 1,500,000 distinct CDR3 sequences, 40% to 55% of them seen only once. Specimen: blood. Receptors were obtained from a woman in her thirties or forties in good health.

V usage is TRBV16 and J usage is TRBJ2-3; D is unclear. V shed 0 bases and J shed 3 bases, with 4 bases lying between them. CDR3 length: 13 residues. CDR1 is KGHSY, CDR2 FQNENV, per germline. The CDR3 bases are TGTGCCAGCAGCCAATCGACAACAGATACGCAGTATTTT. It translates to CASSQSTTDTQYF.

CDR3 amino acids: CASSTEGQSSPLHF. CDR3 nucleotide sequence: TGCGCCAGCAGTACCGAGGGACAGTCTTCACCCCTCCACTTT. The chain recombines TRBV5-1 with TRBJ1-6, with 7 positions matching TRBD1. CDR1 SGHRS and CDR2 YFSETQ come from the germline V gene. CDR3 size: 14 residues. V was clipped by 5 bases and J by 9 bases; unmatched bases: 8.

The J gene is TRBJ1-5, the V gene TRBV27; D is perhaps TRBD1 (6 bases). The germline V and J ends were trimmed by 6 bases and 6 bases, with 9 bases remaining between them. Germline V gene sequence: CDR1 MNHEY, CDR2 SMNVEV (reference sequence). The CDR3 contains 12 residues. The CDR3 coding sequence is TGTGCCAGCAGAATACAGGGTCAGCCCCAGCATTTT. As protein: CASRIQGQPQHF.

This chain uses TRBV28 with TRBJ2-1; perhaps D is TRBD1 or TRBD2 (6 bases each). The CDR3 consists of 16 residues. V shed 4 bases and J shed 12 bases, with 25 bases lying between them. Germline V CDR1 and CDR2: MDHEN, SYDVKM. CDR3 region: CASSSSGTLQGGRQFF. In DNA, the CDR3 is TGTGCCAGCAGTTCCTCCGGGACTCTACAGGGCGGTCGGCAGTTCTTC.

This clonotype was observed a few times. The genes are TRBV11-2 and TRBJ2-1; D is perhaps TRBD1 or TRBD2 (5 bases each). Germline V gene lookup returns CDR1 SGHAT and CDR2 FQNNGV. The ends were cut back, 0 bases at V and 4 bases at J, with 10 bases in the middle. The CDR3 has 15 residues. CDR3 sequence (DNA): TGTGCCAGCAGCTTAGAGTGGGGACCGTACAATGAGCAGTTCTTC. Amino acids: CASSLEWGPYNEQFF.

This clonotype was counted once. The CDR3 spells CSARDIGEETQYF. DNA for the CDR3: TGCAGTGCTAGAGATATAGGGGAAGAGACCCAGTACTTC. V is TRBV20-1 and J is TRBJ2-5; a possible D gene is TRBD1 (5 bases). Between the trimmed V and J ends, which lost 0 bases and 3 bases, there was a span of 8 bases. CDR3 size: 13 residues. Looked up from germline, CDR1 is DFQATT and CDR2 is SNEGSKA (reference sequence).

This clonotype appeared a few times. V and J are TRBV29-1 and TRBJ2-5, with no clear D. Germline V CDR1 and CDR2: SQVTM, ANQGSEA. The CDR3 totals 14 residues. The germline V and J ends were trimmed by 5 bases and 1 base, with 14 bases remaining between them. The CDR3 region has the DNA TGCAGCGTTCCAATAGCAGGAATCCAAGAGACCCAGTACTTC. Amino acid sequence: CSVPIAGIQETQYF.

The rearrangement uses TRBV28 and TRBJ1-5, with a possible D match to TRBD1 (6 bases). The CDR3 has 15 residues. Germline V CDR1 and CDR2: MDHEN, SYDVKM. V dropped 2 bases and J dropped 2 bases, with 10 bases sitting between them. The chain's CDR3 is CASSLARGGNQPQHF. The CDR3 nucleotides are TGTGCCAGCAGTTTAGCAAGGGGGGGCAATCAGCCCCAGCATTTT.

CDR3: CASRPHPHSSYEQYF. In DNA form, the CDR3 reads TGTGCCAGCAGACCCCACCCTCATAGCTCCTACGAGCAGTACTTC. This rearrangement joins TRBV27 to TRBJ2-7, with D unresolved. The CDR3 consists of 15 residues. Germline CDR1 and CDR2: MNHEY and SMNVEV (reference sequence). Trimming removed 6 bases at V and 0 bases at J, with 15 bases between.

Turning to this clonotype: This CDR3 fails to terminate in the conserved phenylalanine or tryptophan, so it likely reflects a read error. The genes are TRBV4-2 and TRBJ1-1; D is ambiguous. Trimming pared 0 bases from V and 5 bases from J, leaving 16 bases between. The CDR3 is 16 amino acids. The germline V gene encodes CDR1 LGHNA and CDR2 YNFKEQ. The CDR3 DNA reads as TGTGCCAGCAGCCAAGATTTGTCCGGGGTTGGAACTGAAGCTTTCTTA. Protein: CASSQDLSGVGTEAFL.

In its sample, this clonotype was seen a few times. The genes are TRBV6-2 or TRBV6-3 and TRBJ1-2; 10 bases are shared with TRBD1. The CDR3 runs 14 residues. J lost 4 bases, V lost 5 bases, and 4 bases had no gene match. Looked up from germline, CDR1 is MNHEY and CDR2 is SVGEGT. CDR3 protein: CASSGTGAGYGYTF. For the CDR3, the DNA is TGTGCCAGCAGTGGGACAGGGGCAGGCTATGGCTACACCTTC.

The chain is built from TRBV27 and TRBJ2-1; 12 bases are shared with TRBD2. The closer fit of TRBJ2-7 to the DNA end suggests the J call may be wrong. CDR1 and CDR2 from the germline V gene are MNHEY and SMNVEV (reference sequence). CDR3 size: 17 residues. CDR3 nucleotides: TGTGCCAGCAGTTTACCAACTAGCGGGGGGAACTACAATGAGCAGTACTTC. Its translation: CASSLPTSGGNYNEQYF.

The rearrangement links TRBV7-9 to TRBJ1-1; perhaps TRBD1 as D (5 bases). CDR1 SEHNR and CDR2 FQNEAQ come from the germline V gene (reference sequence). There are 14 residues in the CDR3. V was trimmed by 4 bases and J by 2 bases, leaving 11 bases between them. This CDR3 is CASSSGGINTEAFF. The CDR3 bases are TGTGCCAGCAGCTCCGGGGGGATAAACACTGAAGCTTTCTTT.

Of note for this clonotype: This may be a read error, as it is one base from a much larger clone. The chain couples TRBV7-2 to TRBJ2-5; TRBD2 matches at 8 bases. The DNA end is a closer match to TRBJ2-7, so the J assignment may be wrong. This CDR3 has 13 amino acids. Per the germline V gene, CDR1 is SGHTA and CDR2 is FQGNSA. CDR3 sequence: CACSLAGNYEQYF. In DNA form, the CDR3 reads TGTGCCTGCAGCTTAGCGGGGAACTACGAGCAGTACTTC.

This clonotype was detected only a few times. The gene calls are TRBV7-9 and TRBJ2-7; D unclear. The CDR3 loop spans 14 amino acids. The V and J ends lost 5 bases and 4 bases respectively, with 15 bases between them. Germline CDR1 SEHNR, CDR2 FQNEAQ (reference sequence). DNA for the CDR3: TGTGCCAGCAGCCAAGGTGGCAATCAGTACGAGCAGTACTTC. It translates to CASSQGGNQYEQYF. Looking up the rest from reference TRBV7-9 and TRBJ2-7 gives the full variable domain: DTGVSQNPRHKITKRGQNVTFRCDPISEHNRLYWYRQTLGQGPEFLTYFQNEAQLEKSRLLSDRFSAERPKGSFSTLEIQRTEQGDSAMYLCASSQGGNQYEQYFGPGTRLTVT.

V usage is TRBV29-1 and J usage is TRBJ1-1, with 7 positions matching TRBD1. The V segment lost 6 bases and the J segment 7 bases; nucleotides outside the gene matches: 8. The CDR3 is 12 amino acids. From germline, CDR1 is SQVTM and CDR2 ANQGSEA. In DNA form, the CDR3 reads TGCAGCGTCCGAGGGGGACAGCTTGAAGCTTTCTTT. This codes for CSVRGGQLEAFF.

The chain has TRBV28 and TRBJ2-7; no definite D call. V gave up 1 base and J gave up 7 bases, with 11 bases separating them. CDR1 and CDR2 from the germline V gene are MDHEN and SYDVKM. There are 13 residues in the CDR3. The CDR3 DNA reads as TGTGCCAGCAGTTTATCGAGGTTGGGTGAGCAGTACTTC. Translated: CASSLSRLGEQYF. Full variable domain (rest looked up from reference TRBV28 and TRBJ2-7): DVKVTQSSRYLVKRTGEKVFLECVQDMDHENMFWYRQDPGLGLRLIYFSYDVKMKEKGDIPEGYSVSREKKERFSLILESASTNQTSMYLCASSLSRLGEQYFGPGTRLTVT.

The V call is TRBV6-2 or TRBV6-3, the J call TRBJ2-3; D is uncertain. The V end was cut by 4 bases, the J end by 10 bases, with 12 bases between. Germline assignment: CDR1 MNHEY and CDR2 SVGEGT. There are 12 residues in the CDR3. CDR3 sequence (DNA): TGTGCCAGCAGTTCTGGAATAGTTGCGCAGTATTTT. It translates to CASSSGIVAQYF.

This clonotype occurred once. V and J are TRBV11-2 and TRBJ1-4, with D perhaps matching TRBD1 (6 bases). CDR1 SGHAT and CDR2 FQNNGV come from the germline V gene. The CDR3 consists of 16 residues. Trimming removed 3 bases from V and 0 bases from J, with 11 bases in between. CDR3 protein: CASSFLSGATNEKLFF. For the CDR3, the DNA is TGTGCCAGCAGCTTCCTTTCAGGGGCAACTAATGAAAAACTGTTTTTT.

The CDR3 reads CASSTLANEQFF. The CDR3 bases are TGTGCCAGCAGTACCCTAGCGAATGAGCAGTTCTTC. The chain links TRBV6-2 or TRBV6-3 to TRBJ2-1; weak D call: TRBD2 (6 bases). CDR1 is MNHEY and CDR2 is SVGEGT in the germline V gene. The CDR3 is 12 amino acids. V lost 5 bases and J 7 bases, leaving 9 bases between the germline ends.

The J gene is TRBJ1-2, the V gene TRBV11-1; 11 nucleotides agree with TRBD1. V lost 2 bases and J lost 4; bases outside the gene matches: 3. Germline loops: CDR1 SGHAT, CDR2 FQDESV (reference sequence). The CDR3 runs to 15 residues. This CDR3 is CASSLPGTGGYGYTF. The CDR3 DNA follows: TGTGCCAGCAGCTTACCCGGGACAGGGGGCTATGGCTACACCTTC.

V gene TRBV7-3 combines with J gene TRBJ1-1; maybe TRBD1 (5 bases). This CDR3 region has 15 residues. V lost 1 base and J lost 0, with 9 bases in between. Germline CDR1 and CDR2: SGHTA and FQGTGA. CDR3 in DNA: TGTGCCAGCAGCTTAATCCGAGGGGTGAACACTGAAGCTTTCTTT. The encoded protein is CASSLIRGVNTEAFF.

The CDR3 loop reads CASSLGSWFGSSGANVLTF. The DNA of the CDR3 is TGTGCCAGCAGTTTAGGGTCTTGGTTCGGGAGCTCTGGGGCCAACGTCCTGACTTTC. The chain recombines TRBV12-3 or TRBV12-4 with TRBJ2-6; possible D gene TRBD2, 6 bases. Trimming pared 1 base from V and 0 bases from J, leaving 16 bases between. This CDR3 is built from 19 residues.

The chain couples TRBV29-1 to TRBJ1-2, with 8 nucleotides matching TRBD1. In germline, CDR1 is SQVTM, CDR2 ANQGSEA. V shed 3 bases and J 2 bases; nucleotides not matched to a gene: 5. This CDR3 has 14 amino acids. CDR3 protein: CSVEEGDRNYGYTF. The CDR3 region has the DNA TGCAGCGTTGAGGAAGGGGACAGGAACTATGGCTACACCTTC.